The 23 T cell receptor beta chains reported below all come from one sample, sequenced in a study of early T cells in non-severe SARS-CoV-2 infection. TCRdb re-called the 5' RACE reads with MiXCR, one entry per CDR3 protein. The table has over 45,000 distinct CDR3 sequences, about 7.1% seen once. The sample consisted of whole blood, taken at baseline. Receptors originate from an adult who was a healthcare worker with PCR-confirmed SARS-CoV-2 infection or an uninfected control (not recorded which).

The chain recombines TRBV27 with TRBJ2-5; 15 positions agree with TRBD2. Per germline, CDR1 MNHEY and CDR2 SMNVEV (reference sequence). CDR3 length: 17 residues. V lost 7 bases and J lost 4; bases outside the gene matches: 10. CDR3 amino acids: CASTTPGLAGGLETQYF. The CDR3 nucleotides are TGTGCCAGCACCACACCCGGACTAGCGGGGGGGCTAGAGACCCAGTACTTC.

This clonotype was detected many times. This rearrangement joins TRBV4-2 to TRBJ1-1; maybe TRBD1 (5 bases). Germline V gene data show CDR1 as LGHNA and CDR2 as YNFKEQ. The CDR3 is made up of 14 amino acids. Trimming cost V 1 base and J 2 bases, with 8 bases left between them. The CDR3 DNA is TGTGCCAGCAGCCAAGGGGACGTTAACACTGAAGCTTTCTTT. Translation: CASSQGDVNTEAFF.

This clonotype was recorded at least ten times. The gene calls are TRBV24-1 and TRBJ2-2; the D gene is possibly TRBD1 (6 bases). The CDR3 consists of 14 residues. The ends were cut back, 5 bases at V and 7 bases at J, with 13 bases in the middle. Germline loops: CDR1 KGHDR, CDR2 SFDVKD. CDR3 amino acids: CATSADREGGELFF. The CDR3 region has the DNA TGTGCCACCAGTGCGGACAGAGAGGGCGGGGAGCTGTTTTTT.

The gene calls are TRBV28 and TRBJ1-4, with a possible D match to TRBD1 (5 bases). This CDR3 has 14 residues. Between the trimmed V and J ends, which lost 3 bases and 6 bases, there was a span of 11 bases. Germline CDR1 reads MDHEN; CDR2 reads SYDVKM. DNA for the CDR3: TGTGCCAGCAGTTTTCCGGGGGAGGATGAAAAACTGTTTTTT. Its protein is CASSFPGEDEKLFF.

The chain couples TRBV7-2 to TRBJ1-5; D is ambiguous. CDR3 size: 15 residues. Trimming pared 5 bases from V and 3 bases from J, leaving 14 bases between. Germline V gene data show CDR1 as SGHTA and CDR2 as FQGNSA. DNA for the CDR3: TGTGCCAGCAGCCGCAGGTCCCGGGACAATCAGCCCCAGCATTTT. This encodes CASSRRSRDNQPQHF.

This clonotype showed up many times. The J gene is TRBJ1-1, the V gene TRBV19, with D unresolved. Trimming took off 9 bases at V and 0 bases at J, with 14 bases between the two ends. This CDR3 spans 14 amino acids. Germline CDR1 is LNHDA and CDR2 is SQIVND (reference sequence). The CDR3 here is CASSPWALNTEAFF. CDR3 nucleotides: TGTGCCAGCTCTCCCTGGGCTCTGAACACTGAAGCTTTCTTT.

The chain joins TRBV2 to TRBJ2-3; TRBD1 matches at 8 bases. Germline CDR1 and CDR2: SNHLY and FYNNEI. The trim removed 5 bases at V and 6 bases at J, leaving 7 bases unmatched. The CDR3 covers 14 residues. CDR3 DNA: TGTGCCAGCAGTTCGGACAGGGTGAAGGATACGCAGTATTTT. Translating gives CASSSDRVKDTQYF.

This clonotype has more than one count but fewer than ten. The V gene is TRBV12-3 or TRBV12-4, the J gene TRBJ1-3; no reliable D call. Trimming took off 0 bases at V and 0 bases at J, with 6 bases between the two ends. The CDR3 covers 15 residues. CDR3 DNA: TGTGCCAGCAGTTTAGCGGGCGGCTCTGGAAACACCATATATTTT. This translates into CASSLAGGSGNTIYF.

This chain links TRBV7-8 with TRBJ2-5; D gene uncertain. The CDR3 is made up of 15 amino acids. V was shortened by 1 base and J by 0 bases, with 9 bases between the two germline ends. Germline V lookup: CDR1 SGHVS, CDR2 FQNEAQ. The CDR3 coding sequence is TGTGCCAGCAGCTTAGAGTGGCAGAACCAAGAGACCCAGTACTTC. Amino acids: CASSLEWQNQETQYF.

Many counts were recorded for this clonotype. This chain joins TRBV6-2 or TRBV6-3 and TRBJ1-5, with D possibly TRBD1 on 6 matching bases. Germline CDR1 reads MNHEY; CDR2 reads SVGEGT. Trimming pared 6 bases from V and 5 bases from J, leaving 8 bases between. The CDR3 extends over 12 amino acids. In DNA form, the CDR3 reads TGTGCCAGCAGACACAGGGATCAGCCCCAGCATTTT. Protein product: CASRHRDQPQHF.

A note on this clonotype: A much bigger clone sits one base away, suggesting this may be a read error. This chain links TRBV6-2 or TRBV6-3 with TRBJ2-7; weak D call: TRBD1 (5 bases). Germline V gene sequence: CDR1 MNHEY, CDR2 SVGEGT. This CDR3 has 14 amino acids. The germline V and J ends were trimmed by 7 bases and 6 bases, with 19 bases remaining between them. The CDR3 sequence is CASTGQGITCEQYF. The DNA for the CDR3 is TGTGCCAGCACCGGGCAGGGCATAACCTGCGAGCAGTACTTC.

This clonotype was counted many times. The V call is TRBV4-3, the J call TRBJ1-2, with D perhaps TRBD1 (6 bases). CDR3 length: 14 residues. The V gene's germline CDR1 is LGHNA and CDR2 YSLEER. The V end was cut by 5 bases, the J end by 4 bases, with 14 bases between. CDR3 bases: TGCGCCAGCAGCTCAGAACAGGGCCCCTATGGCTACACCTTC. Its translation: CASSSEQGPYGYTF.

For the CDR3, the DNA is TGTGCCAGCTCACCCTCTCAGAGCTCCTCTGGAAACACCATATATTTT. Residues: CASSPSQSSSGNTIYF. V usage is TRBV18 and J usage is TRBJ1-3; no clear D gene. Germline V gene lookup returns CDR1 KGHSH and CDR2 LQKENI. The CDR3 has 16 residues. V dropped 3 bases and J dropped 0 bases, with 12 bases sitting between them.

This clonotype was recorded at least ten times. The CDR3 DNA follows: TGTGCCAGCTGCCAAATCATGGGACCTGAGGGGGCCAACGTCCTGACTTTC. It specifies CASCQIMGPEGANVLTF. The V call is TRBV27, the J call TRBJ2-6; D possibly uses TRBD1 or TRBD2 (5 bases each). Germline CDR1 and CDR2: MNHEY and SMNVEV (reference sequence). The CDR3 is 17 residues long. V dropped 8 bases and J dropped 4 bases, with 21 bases sitting between them.

This clonotype was counted a few times. The V call is TRBV13, the J call TRBJ2-3; TRBD2 matches 10 bases. CDR1 is PRHDT and CDR2 is FYEKMQ in the germline V gene (reference sequence). The V segment lost 5 bases and the J segment 6 bases; nucleotides outside the gene matches: 8. The CDR3 contains 15 residues. CDR3 in DNA: TGTGCCAGCAGCCGGAGCGGGGGGGCTGAGGATACGCAGTATTTT. Encoded protein: CASSRSGGAEDTQYF. Complete variable domain (other parts from reference TRBV13 and TRBJ2-3): AAGVIQSPRHLIKEKRETATLKCYPIPRHDTVYWYQQGPGQDPQFLISFYEKMQSDKGSIPDRFSAQQFSDYHSELNMSSLELGDSALYFCASSRSGGAEDTQYFGPGTRLTVL.

At least ten counts were recorded for this clonotype. The chain uses TRBV10-3 and TRBJ1-2; a weak D match, TRBD1 (6 bases). The CDR3 totals 15 residues. The germline gives CDR1 ENHRY, CDR2 SYGVKD. Trimming took 6 bases from V and 11 from J, leaving 25 bases between them. CDR3 bases: TGTGCCATCAGGTCCCAAAGCCTCGGGGGCTTCCCTTACACCTTC. Translation gives CAIRSQSLGGFPYTF.

This clonotype appeared a few times. The V and J genes are TRBV7-9 and TRBJ2-7; D tentatively reads TRBD1 or TRBD2 (5 bases each). The CDR3 runs to 15 residues. Germline V gives CDR1 SEHNR, CDR2 FQNEAQ (reference sequence). Trimming left V 7 bases short and J 5 bases short, with 21 bases between. This chain's CDR3 is CASTRVGVPHNEQYF. In DNA, the CDR3 is TGTGCCAGCACCCGTGTGGGGGTTCCCCATAACGAGCAGTACTTC.

Many counts were recorded for this clonotype. The chain uses TRBV7-9 and TRBJ2-1, with 8 positions matching TRBD2. After removal of 3 bases from V and 10 bases from J, the junction contained 8 bases not matched to a gene. Germline CDR1 and CDR2: SEHNR and FQNEAQ (reference sequence). The CDR3 runs 14 residues. The CDR3, as DNA: TGTGCCAGCAGCTTCGACGGGGGGGCAAGGGAGCAGTTCTTC. This sequence encodes CASSFDGGAREQFF.

This clonotype was detected ten times or more. This rearrangement joins TRBV20-1 to TRBJ2-3; TRBD2 might be the D (5 bases). Trimming took 6 bases from V and 4 from J, leaving 11 bases between them. Germline V CDR1 and CDR2: DFQATT, SNEGSKA (reference sequence). The CDR3 runs to 12 residues. CDR3 amino acids: CSAHGVPDTQYF. Here the CDR3 DNA reads TGCAGTGCCCACGGGGTGCCAGATACGCAGTATTTT.

In this sample, this clonotype turned up a few times. The chain combines TRBV19 with TRBJ1-4; 11 bases match TRBD1. Germline V CDR1 and CDR2: LNHDA, SQIVND (reference sequence). This CDR3 has 14 residues. The J segment lost 10 bases and the V segment lost 6 bases, leaving 7 bases of the junction unmatched. The DNA of the CDR3 is TGTGCCAGTAGCCCTGGACAGGGGGCCGTAAAACTGTTTTTT. Translation gives CASSPGQGAVKLFF.

This chain links TRBV11-3 with TRBJ2-3; possible D gene TRBD2, 6 bases. V was clipped by 5 bases and J by 1 base, with 7 bases between them. The germline gives CDR1 SGHNT, CDR2 YENEEA. The CDR3 contains 13 residues. CDR3 sequence (DNA): TGTGCCAGCAGCAGGGAGGGCACAGATACGCAGTATTTT. This encodes CASSREGTDTQYF. The whole variable domain, filled in from reference TRBV11-3 and TRBJ2-3, reads EAGVVQSPRYKIIEKKQPVAFWCNPISGHNTLYWYLQNLGQGPELLIRYENEEAVDDSQLPKDRFSAERLKGVDSTLKIQPAELGDSAVYLCASSREGTDTQYFGPGTRLTVL.

This clonotype appeared many times. The gene calls are TRBV7-9 and TRBJ2-1; TRBD1 matches at 8 bases. The CDR3 sequence is 18 residues long. Germline CDR1 SEHNR, CDR2 FQNEAQ (reference sequence). Trimming took 5 bases from V and 2 from J; bases not matched to a gene: 14. The CDR3 here is CASSPGWTGKGTYNEQFF. The CDR3 nucleotides are TGTGCCAGCAGCCCTGGATGGACAGGGAAAGGGACCTACAATGAGCAGTTCTTC. Supplemented by reference TRBV7-9 and TRBJ2-1, the full variable domain reads DTGVSQNPRHKITKRGQNVTFRCDPISEHNRLYWYRQTLGQGPEFLTYFQNEAQLEKSRLLSDRFSAERPKGSFSTLEIQRTEQGDSAMYLCASSPGWTGKGTYNEQFFGPGTRLTVL.

The table lists this clonotype with a few counts. This chain uses TRBV30 with TRBJ1-1, with D hard to call. The CDR3 spans 16 residues. Germline values: CDR1 GTSNPN, CDR2 SVGIG (reference sequence). The V end lost 0 bases, the J end lost 1 base, and 15 bases lay between the germline ends. The CDR3 protein is CAWSVRVAGRNTEAFF. The CDR3 nucleotides are TGTGCCTGGAGTGTAAGAGTAGCGGGGAGGAACACTGAAGCTTTCTTT.